This TCR beta chain was observed in a study of cytomegalovirus exposure and HLA in healthy donors. Study results and limitations: In an earlier analysis, about 90% or about 30%: the productive usage of most TCR beta V segments. By HLA locus, TCR association rates varied in a later analysis, with DRB1 showing the most and HLA-C the fewest. An observed cluster of highly shared sequence variants was recorded as a likely sequencing artifact.

This clone was found a few times. What it recognizes is unknown. The ends were cut back, 2 bases at V and 4 bases at J, with 14 bases in the middle. CDR3 length equals 14 residues. Germline V gives CDR1 SQVTM, CDR2 ANQGSEA. PCR amplification relied on 60 Vbeta primers (plus 13 Jbeta primers). In the original workflow: There were about 80 million unique TCR beta chains by a later count, and approximately 11 million of them were shared. Method: immunoSEQ multiplex PCR; TCRdb's copy keeps in-frame clones and lacks some. Clonal size and the V and J genes are those of that table, whereas D and trimming came from the DNA. The table has 140,000 or so clones, around 72% seen once; the top ten hold 2% to 2.5%.

This sequence was found in a man aged 40-49 years in good health and CMV-seronegative. The genes are TRBV29-1 and TRBJ1-2; D possibly corresponds to TRBD1 (6 bases). The sample was PBMCs. The CDR3 reads CSVESRDNFYGYTF. The CDR3 DNA follows: TGCAGCGTTGAAAGCCGGGACAACTTCTATGGCTACACCTTC.